This T cell receptor beta chain was identified in a study of T cells in Graves' hyperthyroidism and ophthalmopathy. Study-wide findings and caveats: Expanded thyroid clonotypes (above 0.001) were mostly also found in blood.

Initially, at the first diagnosis of hyperthyroidism and before any ophthalmopathy symptoms, blood was sampled. There were TCR beta CDR3 regions amplified from RNA transcripts. The TCR CDR3 first-round RT-PCR relied on the HTBI primer set. TCRdb analysed the multiplex PCR reads with MiXCR anew, one entry per CDR3 protein. The sample has 550,000 to 650,000 distinct CDR3 sequences, about 14% seen once. This clonotype was detected many times. What it binds is not known. The CDR3 spans 17 residues. With 0 bases removed from V and 5 bases from J, the gap between germline ends came to 19 bases. The germline V gene encodes CDR1 KGHSY and CDR2 FQNENV.

Sequences were obtained from blood. The receptor comes from a woman aged 25 to 39 with Graves' hyperthyroidism that later progressed to Graves' ophthalmopathy. The gene calls are TRBV16 and TRBJ1-2, with D possibly matching TRBD1 (5 bases). The CDR3 region is CASSQSIGTSLGYGYTF. The CDR3 nucleotides are TGTGCCAGCAGCCAATCGATAGGGACTTCCCTTGGATATGGCTACACCTTC.